This TCR beta chain appears in the sequencing data of a study of T cell responses to AZD1222 COVID-19 vaccine. The wider study: Recipients boosted at about 4 weeks or about 12 weeks are pooled.

Concerning this clone: Its antigen is not identified.

The CDR3 runs 15 residues. V was pared by 1 base and J by 0 bases, with 8 bases between. CDR1 SGHTA and CDR2 FQGTGA come from the germline V gene. General observations from the study: Breadth and depth of Spike-specific TCRs rose after two AZD1222 doses. It was only after the peak T cell response that any repertoires were sampled.

Clones were sequenced by immunoSEQ multiplex PCR, and TCRdb holds only the in-frame ones, with some missing. Of over 150,000 clones listed, almost 90% were seen once; the top ten hold 0.4% to 0.5%. V usage is TRBV7-3 and J usage is TRBJ2-3, with D unresolved. The material sequenced was peripheral blood, taken on day 0 of AZD1222 vaccination. The receptor was derived from an adult in good health. The CDR3 reads CASSLIGVSTDTQYF. The CDR3 DNA reads TGTGCCAGCAGCTTAATCGGTGTCAGCACAGATACGCAGTATTTT. Full variable domain (remainder filled in from reference TRBV7-3 and TRBJ2-3): GAGVSQTPSNKVTEKGKYVELRCDPISGHTALYWYRQSLGQGPEFLIYFQGTGAADDSGLPNDRFFAVRPEGSVSTLKIQRTERGDSAVYLCASSLIGVSTDTQYFGPGTRLTVL.